This paragraph covers one TCR beta chain sequence. These data are taken from a study of early stage breast cancer tumors. Profiled with immunoSEQ multiplex PCR; TCRdb holds only in-frame clones, not every one. The table includes approximately 75,000 clones, around 80% detected once. This receptor was taken from a person aged 35-50 years with breast cancer. The sample consisted of blood.

The CDR3 region has the DNA TGCAGCGCCTTGTTAGGGGGGGGAAGCAATCAGCCCCAGCATTTT. Translated, it gives CSALLGGGSNQPQHF. The chain couples TRBV29-1 to TRBJ1-5, with D tentatively TRBD1 (6 bases). This CDR3 region has 15 residues. Trimming removed 7 bases from V and 1 base from J, with 17 bases in between. CDR1 and CDR2 from the germline V gene are SQVTM and ANQGSEA.